The text below deals with one T cell receptor beta chain. The CDR3 has 15 residues. Between the trimmed V and J ends, which lost 1 base and 0 bases, there was a span of 8 bases. Germline V gene lookup returns CDR1 SGHAT and CDR2 FQNNGV. This entry comes from a study of blood T cell repertoires in COVID-19. Study details: The samples span acute and convalescent COVID-19 from the United States, Italy and Spain. Sources were T cells, B-cell-depleted T cells, or PBMCs; the material itself was cDNA or gDNA.

Authors' data handling: From reference gene primer amplification, estimates of nucleated cell counts were derived. The data were produced by immunoSEQ multiplex PCR, yet TCRdb's version contains in-frame clones alone and is incomplete. The D gene and trimming were derived from the DNA, and the V and J assignments and clone size from that table. The sample carries approximately 190,000 clones, 80% recorded once. This sequence originates from a man in his sixties with acute or convalescent COVID-19. The chain carries TRBV11-2 and TRBJ2-3; D call uncertain. The sample consisted of peripheral blood. The CDR3 DNA follows: TGTGCCAGCAGCTTAGGGGTCAGGAGCACAGATACGCAGTATTTT. It codes for CASSLGVRSTDTQYF.